This TCR beta chain was obtained from a study of blood T cell repertoires in COVID-19. As for the study in general: Researchers got acute and convalescent COVID-19 samples from the United States, Italy and Spain.

Source study methods: Amplification with reference gene primers provided the estimates of nucleated cell counts. Measured with immunoSEQ multiplex PCR; TCRdb has only the in-frame clones, and not every one. V and J calls and clone size come straight from that table; D and trimming were deduced from the DNA. The data contain 250,000 to 300,000 clones, about nine tenths of them singletons. This clone was counted once. The Seattle patients joined while their infection was active and were tracked longitudinally afterward. V gave up 0 bases and J gave up 2 bases, with 9 bases separating them. Germline V gene lookup returns CDR1 SGHRS and CDR2 YFSETQ. This CDR3 comprises 15 residues.

The clonotype was recovered from a woman in her 30s with COVID-19, enrolled during active disease. The chain recombines TRBV5-1 with TRBJ1-5; D call uncertain. Sequences were obtained from peripheral blood. The CDR3 sequence is CASSLGMGGNQPQHF. CDR3 DNA sequence: TGCGCCAGCAGCTTGGGAATGGGCGGCAATCAGCCCCAGCATTTT.